Reported below is one TCR beta chain. The CDR3 contains 14 residues. The germline gives CDR1 WSHSY, CDR2 SAAADI. The J segment lost 2 bases and the V segment lost 7 bases, leaving 8 bases of the junction unmatched. This entry belongs to a study of cytomegalovirus exposure and HLA in healthy donors. The study ran its PCR with 60 Vbeta and 13 Jbeta primers. The repertoire was sequenced with immunoSEQ multiplex PCR; TCRdb's copy has only in-frame clones and lacks some. The sample carries fewer than 300,000 clones, 86% recorded once. This TCR was recovered from a man aged 40-49 years in good health and CMV-seropositive. Sequenced sample: PBMCs. The V gene is TRBV10-2, the J gene TRBJ2-7, with 7 nucleotides matching TRBD1. In nucleotides, the CDR3 is TGCGCCAGCATCAACCGGGACAGTACCTACGAGCAGTACTTC. Translated: CASINRDSTYEQYF.